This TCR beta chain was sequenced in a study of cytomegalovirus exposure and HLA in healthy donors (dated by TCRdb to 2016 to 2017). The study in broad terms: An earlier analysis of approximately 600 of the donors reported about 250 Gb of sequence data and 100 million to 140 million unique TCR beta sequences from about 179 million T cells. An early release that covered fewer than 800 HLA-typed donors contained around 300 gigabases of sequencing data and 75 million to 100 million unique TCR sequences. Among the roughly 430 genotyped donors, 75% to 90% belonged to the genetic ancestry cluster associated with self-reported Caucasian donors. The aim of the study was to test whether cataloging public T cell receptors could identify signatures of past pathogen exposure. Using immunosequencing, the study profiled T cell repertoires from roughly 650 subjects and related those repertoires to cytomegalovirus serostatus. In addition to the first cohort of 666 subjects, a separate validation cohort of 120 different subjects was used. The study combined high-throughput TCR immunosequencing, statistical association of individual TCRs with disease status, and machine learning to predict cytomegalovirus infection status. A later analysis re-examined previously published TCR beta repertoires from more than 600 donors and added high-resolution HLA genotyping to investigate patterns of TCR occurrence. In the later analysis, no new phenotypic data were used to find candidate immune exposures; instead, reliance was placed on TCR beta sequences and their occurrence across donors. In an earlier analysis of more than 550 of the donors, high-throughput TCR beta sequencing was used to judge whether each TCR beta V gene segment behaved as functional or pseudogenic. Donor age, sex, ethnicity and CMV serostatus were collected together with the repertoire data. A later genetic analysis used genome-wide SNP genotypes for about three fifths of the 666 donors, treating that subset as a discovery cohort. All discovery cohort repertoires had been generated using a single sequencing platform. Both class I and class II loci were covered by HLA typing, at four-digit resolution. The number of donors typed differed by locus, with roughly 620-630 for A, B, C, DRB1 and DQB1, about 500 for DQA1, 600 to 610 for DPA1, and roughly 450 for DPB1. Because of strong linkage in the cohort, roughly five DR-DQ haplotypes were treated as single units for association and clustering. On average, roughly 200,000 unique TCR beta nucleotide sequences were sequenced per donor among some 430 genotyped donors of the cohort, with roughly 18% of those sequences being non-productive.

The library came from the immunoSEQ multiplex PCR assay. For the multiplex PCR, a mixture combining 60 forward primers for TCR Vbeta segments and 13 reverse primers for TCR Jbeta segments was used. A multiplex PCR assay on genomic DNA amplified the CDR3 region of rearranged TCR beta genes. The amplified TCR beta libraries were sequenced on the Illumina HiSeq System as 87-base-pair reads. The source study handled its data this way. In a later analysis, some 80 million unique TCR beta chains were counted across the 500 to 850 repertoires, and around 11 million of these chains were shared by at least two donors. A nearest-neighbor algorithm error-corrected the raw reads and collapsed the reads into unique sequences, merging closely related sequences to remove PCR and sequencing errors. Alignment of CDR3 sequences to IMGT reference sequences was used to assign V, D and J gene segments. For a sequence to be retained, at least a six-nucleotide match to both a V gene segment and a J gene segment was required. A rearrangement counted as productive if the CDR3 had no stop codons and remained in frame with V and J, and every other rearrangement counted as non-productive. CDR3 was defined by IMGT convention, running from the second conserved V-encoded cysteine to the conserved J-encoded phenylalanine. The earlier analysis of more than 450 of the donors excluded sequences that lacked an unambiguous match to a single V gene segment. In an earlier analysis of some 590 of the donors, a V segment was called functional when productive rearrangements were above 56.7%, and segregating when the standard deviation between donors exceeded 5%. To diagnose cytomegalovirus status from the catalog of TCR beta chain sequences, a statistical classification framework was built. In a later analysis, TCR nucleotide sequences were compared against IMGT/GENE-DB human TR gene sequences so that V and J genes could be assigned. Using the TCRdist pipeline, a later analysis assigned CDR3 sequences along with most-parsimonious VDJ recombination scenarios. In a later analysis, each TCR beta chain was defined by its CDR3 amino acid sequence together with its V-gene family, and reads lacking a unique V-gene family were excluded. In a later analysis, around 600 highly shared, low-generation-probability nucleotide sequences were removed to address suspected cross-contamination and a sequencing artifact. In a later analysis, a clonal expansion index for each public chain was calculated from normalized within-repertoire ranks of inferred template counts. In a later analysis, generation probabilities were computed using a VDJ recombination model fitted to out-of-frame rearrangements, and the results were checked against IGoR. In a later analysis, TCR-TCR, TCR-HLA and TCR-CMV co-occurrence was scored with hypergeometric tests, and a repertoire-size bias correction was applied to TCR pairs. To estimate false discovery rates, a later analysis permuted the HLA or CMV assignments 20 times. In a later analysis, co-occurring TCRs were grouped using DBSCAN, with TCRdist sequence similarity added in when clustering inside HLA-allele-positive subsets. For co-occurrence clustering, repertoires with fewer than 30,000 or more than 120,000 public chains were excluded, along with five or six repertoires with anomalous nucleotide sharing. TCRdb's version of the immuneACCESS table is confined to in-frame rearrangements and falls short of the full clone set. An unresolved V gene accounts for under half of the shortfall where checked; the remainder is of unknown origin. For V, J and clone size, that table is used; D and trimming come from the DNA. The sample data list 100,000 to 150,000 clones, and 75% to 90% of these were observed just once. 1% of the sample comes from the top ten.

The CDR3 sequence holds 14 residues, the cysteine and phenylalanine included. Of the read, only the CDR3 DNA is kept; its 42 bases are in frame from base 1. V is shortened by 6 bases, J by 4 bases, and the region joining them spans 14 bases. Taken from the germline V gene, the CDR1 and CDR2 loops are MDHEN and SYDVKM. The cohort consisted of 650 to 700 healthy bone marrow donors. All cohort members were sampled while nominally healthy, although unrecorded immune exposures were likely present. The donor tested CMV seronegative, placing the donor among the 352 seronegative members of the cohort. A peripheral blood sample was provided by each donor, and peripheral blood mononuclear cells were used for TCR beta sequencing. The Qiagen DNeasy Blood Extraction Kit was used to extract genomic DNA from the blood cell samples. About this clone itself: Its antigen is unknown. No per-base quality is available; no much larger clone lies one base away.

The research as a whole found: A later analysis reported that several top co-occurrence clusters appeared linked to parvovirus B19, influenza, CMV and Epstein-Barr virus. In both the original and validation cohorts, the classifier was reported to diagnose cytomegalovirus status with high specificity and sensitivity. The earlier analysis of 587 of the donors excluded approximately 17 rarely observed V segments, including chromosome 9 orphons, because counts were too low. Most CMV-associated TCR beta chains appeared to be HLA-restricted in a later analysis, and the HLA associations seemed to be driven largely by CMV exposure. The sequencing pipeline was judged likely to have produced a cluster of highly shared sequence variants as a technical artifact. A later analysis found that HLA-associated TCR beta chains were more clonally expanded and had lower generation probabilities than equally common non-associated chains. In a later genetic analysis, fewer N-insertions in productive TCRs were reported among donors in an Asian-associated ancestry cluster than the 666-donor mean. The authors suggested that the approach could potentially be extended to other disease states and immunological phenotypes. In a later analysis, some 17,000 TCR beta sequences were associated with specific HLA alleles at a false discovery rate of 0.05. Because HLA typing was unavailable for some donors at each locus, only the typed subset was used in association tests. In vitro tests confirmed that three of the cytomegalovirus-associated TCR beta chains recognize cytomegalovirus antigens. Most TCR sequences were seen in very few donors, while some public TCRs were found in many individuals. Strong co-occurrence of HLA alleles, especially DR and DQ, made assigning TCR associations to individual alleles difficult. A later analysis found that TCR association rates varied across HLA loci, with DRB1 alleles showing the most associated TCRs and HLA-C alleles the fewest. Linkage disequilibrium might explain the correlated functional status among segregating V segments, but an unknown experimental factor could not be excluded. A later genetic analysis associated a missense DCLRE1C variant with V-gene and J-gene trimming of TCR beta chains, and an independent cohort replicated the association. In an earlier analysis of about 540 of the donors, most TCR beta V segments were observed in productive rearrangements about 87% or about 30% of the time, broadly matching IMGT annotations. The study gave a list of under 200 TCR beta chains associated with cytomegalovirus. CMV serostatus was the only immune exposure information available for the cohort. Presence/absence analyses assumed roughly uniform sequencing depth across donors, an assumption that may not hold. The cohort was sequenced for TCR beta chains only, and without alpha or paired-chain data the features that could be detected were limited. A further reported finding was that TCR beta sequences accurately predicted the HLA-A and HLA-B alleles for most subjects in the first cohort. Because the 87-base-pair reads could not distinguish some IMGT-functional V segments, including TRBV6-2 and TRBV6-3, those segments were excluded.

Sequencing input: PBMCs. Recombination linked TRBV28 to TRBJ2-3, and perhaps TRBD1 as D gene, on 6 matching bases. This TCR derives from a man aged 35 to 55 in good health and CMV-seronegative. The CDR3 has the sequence CASSLGGVPDTQYF. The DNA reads TGTGCCAGCAGCCTAGGGGGTGTGCCAGATACGCAGTATTTT.